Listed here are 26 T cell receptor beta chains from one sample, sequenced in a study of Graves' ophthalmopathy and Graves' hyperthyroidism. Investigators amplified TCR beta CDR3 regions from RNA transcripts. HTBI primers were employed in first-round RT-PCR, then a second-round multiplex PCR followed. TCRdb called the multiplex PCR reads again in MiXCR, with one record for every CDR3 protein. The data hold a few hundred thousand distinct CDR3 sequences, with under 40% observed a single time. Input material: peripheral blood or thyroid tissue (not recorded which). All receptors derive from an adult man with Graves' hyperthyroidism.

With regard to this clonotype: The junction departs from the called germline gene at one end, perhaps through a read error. Written as DNA, the CDR3 is TGTGCCAGCAGTTCCCGGGGAGGGGCTCAATCCTACGAGCAGTGCTTC. This sequence encodes CASSSRGGAQSYEQCF. This chain joins TRBV9 and TRBJ2-7, with 7 bases aligning to TRBD2. The CDR3 is 16 residues long. Germline CDR1 reads SGDLS; CDR2 reads YYNGEE.

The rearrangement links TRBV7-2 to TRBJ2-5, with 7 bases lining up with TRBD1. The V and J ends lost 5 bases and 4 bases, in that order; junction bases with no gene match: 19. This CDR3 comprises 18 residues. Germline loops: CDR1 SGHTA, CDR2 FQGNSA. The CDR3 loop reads CASSPYRGFGGAGETQYF. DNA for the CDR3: TGTGCCAGCAGCCCATACAGGGGATTTGGTGGGGCAGGAGAGACCCAGTACTTC.

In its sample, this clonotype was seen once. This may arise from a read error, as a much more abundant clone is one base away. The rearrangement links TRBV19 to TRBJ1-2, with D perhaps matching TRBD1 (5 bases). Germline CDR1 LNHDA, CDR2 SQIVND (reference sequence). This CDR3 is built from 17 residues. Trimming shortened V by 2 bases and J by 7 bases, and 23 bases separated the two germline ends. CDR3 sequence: CASSISQTETVRFGYTF. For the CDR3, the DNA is TGTGCCAGTAGTATATCCCAAACCGAGACAGTTCGTTTTGGCTACACCTTC.

CDR3 amino acids: CATSTTRSSGANVLTF. The CDR3, as DNA: TGTGCCACCAGCACTACACGAAGCTCTGGGGCCAACGTCCTGACTTTC. The V call is TRBV15, the J call TRBJ2-6; no firm D call. The CDR3 is 16 residues long. Trimming removed 4 bases from V and 0 bases from J, with 10 bases in between. Germline-derived CDR1 and CDR2 are LNHNV and YYDKDF (reference sequence).

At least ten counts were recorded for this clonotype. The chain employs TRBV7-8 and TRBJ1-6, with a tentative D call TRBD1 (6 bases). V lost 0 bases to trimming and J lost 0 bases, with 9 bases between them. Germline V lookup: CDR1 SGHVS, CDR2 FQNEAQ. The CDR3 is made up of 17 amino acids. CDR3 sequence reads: CASSLADRSSYNSPLHF. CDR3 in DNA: TGTGCCAGCAGCTTAGCGGACAGAAGCTCCTATAATTCACCCCTCCACTTT.

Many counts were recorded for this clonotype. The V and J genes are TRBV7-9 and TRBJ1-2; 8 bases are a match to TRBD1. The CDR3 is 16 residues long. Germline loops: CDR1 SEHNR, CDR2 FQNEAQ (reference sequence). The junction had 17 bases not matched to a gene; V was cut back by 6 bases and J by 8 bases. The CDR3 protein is CASRLSTTGERLGYTF. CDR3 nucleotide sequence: TGTGCCAGCAGACTAAGCACGACAGGGGAAAGGTTAGGCTACACCTTC.

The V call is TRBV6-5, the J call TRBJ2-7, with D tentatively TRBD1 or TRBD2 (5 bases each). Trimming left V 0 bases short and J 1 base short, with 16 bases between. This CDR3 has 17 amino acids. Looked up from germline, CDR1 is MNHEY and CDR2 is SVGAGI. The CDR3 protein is CASSYSGSGLLSYEQYF. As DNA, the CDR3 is TGTGCCAGCAGTTACTCTGGTTCGGGGCTTTTGTCCTACGAGCAGTACTTC.

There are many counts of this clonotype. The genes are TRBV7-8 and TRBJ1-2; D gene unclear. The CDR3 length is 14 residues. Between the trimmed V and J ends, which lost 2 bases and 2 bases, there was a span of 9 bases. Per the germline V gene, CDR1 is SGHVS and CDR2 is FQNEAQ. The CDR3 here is CASSLSPGNYGYTF. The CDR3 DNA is TGTGCCAGCAGCTTAAGTCCCGGGAACTATGGCTACACCTTC.

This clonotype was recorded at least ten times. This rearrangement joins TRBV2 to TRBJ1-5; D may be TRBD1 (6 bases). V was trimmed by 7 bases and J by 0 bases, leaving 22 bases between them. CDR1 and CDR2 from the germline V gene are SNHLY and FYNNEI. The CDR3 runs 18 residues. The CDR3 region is CASMGSTGSYGSNQPQHF. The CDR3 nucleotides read TGTGCCAGCATGGGCAGCACAGGGAGTTATGGTAGCAATCAGCCCCAGCATTTT. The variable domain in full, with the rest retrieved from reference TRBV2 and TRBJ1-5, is EPEVTQTPSHQVTQMGQEVILRCVPISNHLYFYWYRQILGQKVEFLVSFYNNEISEKSEIFDDQFSVERPDGSNFTLKIRSTKLEDSAMYFCASMGSTGSYGSNQPQHFGDGTRLSIL.

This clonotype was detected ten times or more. The CDR3 protein is CASSSSGYEQYF. CDR3 bases: TGTGCCAGCAGTTCTAGCGGCTACGAGCAGTACTTC. The J gene is TRBJ2-7, the V gene TRBV12-3 or TRBV12-4, with TRBD2 matching over 7 bases. The CDR3 totals 12 residues. Trimming took 4 bases from V and 3 from J; bases not matched to a gene: 0.

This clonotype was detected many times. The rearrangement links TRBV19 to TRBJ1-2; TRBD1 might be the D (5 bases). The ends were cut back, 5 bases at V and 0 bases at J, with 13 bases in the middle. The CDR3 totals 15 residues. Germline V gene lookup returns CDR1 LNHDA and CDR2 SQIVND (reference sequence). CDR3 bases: TGTGCCAGTAGTCTTTCAGGGTCCCCTAACTATGGCTACACCTTC. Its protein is CASSLSGSPNYGYTF.

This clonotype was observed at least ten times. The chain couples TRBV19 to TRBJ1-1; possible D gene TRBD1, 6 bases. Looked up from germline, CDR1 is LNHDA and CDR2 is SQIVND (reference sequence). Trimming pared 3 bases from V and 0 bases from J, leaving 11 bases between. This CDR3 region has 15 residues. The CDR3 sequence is CASSITGAMNTEAFF. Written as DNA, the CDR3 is TGTGCCAGTAGTATTACGGGGGCCATGAACACTGAAGCTTTCTTT.

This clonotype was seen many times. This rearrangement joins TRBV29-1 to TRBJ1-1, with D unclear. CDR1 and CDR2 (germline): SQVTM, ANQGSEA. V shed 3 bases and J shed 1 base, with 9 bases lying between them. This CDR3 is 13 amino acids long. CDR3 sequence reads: CSVEGRTNTEAFF. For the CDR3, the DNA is TGCAGCGTTGAGGGCAGGACGAACACTGAAGCTTTCTTT. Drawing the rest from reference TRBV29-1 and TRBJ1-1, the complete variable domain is SAVISQKPSRDICQRGTSLTIQCQVDSQVTMMFWYRQQPGQSLTLIATANQGSEATYESGFVIDKFPISRPNLTFSTLTVSNMSPEDSSIYLCSVEGRTNTEAFFGQGTRLTVV.

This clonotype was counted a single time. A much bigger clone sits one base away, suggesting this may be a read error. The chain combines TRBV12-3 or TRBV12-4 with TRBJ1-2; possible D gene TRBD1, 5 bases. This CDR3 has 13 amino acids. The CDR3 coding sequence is TGTGCCAGCAGTTTTGGAGGGGCTGGTGGCTGCACCTTC. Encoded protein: CASSFGGAGGCTF.

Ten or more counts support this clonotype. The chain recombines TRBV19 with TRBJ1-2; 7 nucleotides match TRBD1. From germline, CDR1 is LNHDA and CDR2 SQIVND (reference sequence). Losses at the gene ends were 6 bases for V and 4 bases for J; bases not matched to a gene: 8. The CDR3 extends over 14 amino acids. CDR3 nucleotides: TGTGCCAGTAGCTCTACAGGGGCTGGCTATGGCTACACCTTC. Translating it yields CASSSTGAGYGYTF.

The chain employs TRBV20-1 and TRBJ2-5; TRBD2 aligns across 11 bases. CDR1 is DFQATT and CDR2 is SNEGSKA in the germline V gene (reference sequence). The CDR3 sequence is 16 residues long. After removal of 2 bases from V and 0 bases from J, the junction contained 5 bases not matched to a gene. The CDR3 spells CSARSTSGGDQETQYF. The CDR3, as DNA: TGCAGTGCTAGAAGTACTAGCGGGGGAGACCAAGAGACCCAGTACTTC.

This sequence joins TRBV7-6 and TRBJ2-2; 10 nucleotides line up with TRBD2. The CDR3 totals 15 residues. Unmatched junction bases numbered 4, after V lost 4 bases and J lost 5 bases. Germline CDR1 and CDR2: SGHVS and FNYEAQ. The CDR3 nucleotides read TGTGCCAGCAGCTCCGCGACTAGCGGGACCGGGGAGCTGTTTTTT. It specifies CASSSATSGTGELFF. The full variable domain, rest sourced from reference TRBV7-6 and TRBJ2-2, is GAGVSQSPRYKVTKRGQDVALRCDPISGHVSLYWYRQALGQGPEFLTYFNYEAQQDKSGLPNDRFSAERPEGSISTLTIQRTEQRDSAMYRCASSSATSGTGELFFGEGSRLTVL.

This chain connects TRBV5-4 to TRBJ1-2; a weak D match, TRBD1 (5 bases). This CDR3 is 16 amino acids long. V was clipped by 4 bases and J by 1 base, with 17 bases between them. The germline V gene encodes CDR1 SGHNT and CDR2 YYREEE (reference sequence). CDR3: CASSAGLAGDNYGYTF. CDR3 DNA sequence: TGTGCCAGCAGCGCCGGACTAGCGGGGGATAACTATGGCTACACCTTC.

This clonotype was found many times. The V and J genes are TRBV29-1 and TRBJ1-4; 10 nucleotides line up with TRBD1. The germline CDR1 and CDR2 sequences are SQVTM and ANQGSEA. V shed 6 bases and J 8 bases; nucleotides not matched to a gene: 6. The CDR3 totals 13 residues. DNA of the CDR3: TGCAGCGTCGCCGGGACAGGGGAGGAAAAACTGTTTTTT. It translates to CSVAGTGEEKLFF. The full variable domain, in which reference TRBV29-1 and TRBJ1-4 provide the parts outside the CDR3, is SAVISQKPSRDICQRGTSLTIQCQVDSQVTMMFWYRQQPGQSLTLIATANQGSEATYESGFVIDKFPISRPNLTFSTLTVSNMSPEDSSIYLCSVAGTGEEKLFFGSGTQLSVL.

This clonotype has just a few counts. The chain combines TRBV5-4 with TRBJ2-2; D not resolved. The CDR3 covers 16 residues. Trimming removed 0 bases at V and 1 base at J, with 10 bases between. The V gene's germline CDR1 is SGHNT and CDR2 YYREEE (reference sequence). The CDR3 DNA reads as TGTGCCAGCAGCTTGGCGATCGTAGGGAACACCGGGGAGCTGTTTTTT. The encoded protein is CASSLAIVGNTGELFF.

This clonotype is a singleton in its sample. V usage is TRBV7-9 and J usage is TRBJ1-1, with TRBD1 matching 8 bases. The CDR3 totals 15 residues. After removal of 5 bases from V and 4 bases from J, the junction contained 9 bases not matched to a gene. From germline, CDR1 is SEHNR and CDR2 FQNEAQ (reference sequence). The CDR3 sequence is CASSTLTGVGTEAFF. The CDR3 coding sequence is TGTGCCAGCAGCACCCTGACAGGGGTAGGCACTGAAGCTTTCTTT.

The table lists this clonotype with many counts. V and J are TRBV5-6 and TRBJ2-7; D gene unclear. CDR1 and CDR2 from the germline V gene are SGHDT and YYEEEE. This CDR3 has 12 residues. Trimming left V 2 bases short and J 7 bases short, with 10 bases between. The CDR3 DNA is TGTGCCAGCAGCTTCGTGGATAGGGAGCAGTACTTC. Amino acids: CASSFVDREQYF. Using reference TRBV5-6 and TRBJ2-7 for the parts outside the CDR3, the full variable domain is DAGVTQSPTHLIKTRGQQVTLRCSPKSGHDTVSWYQQALGQGPQFIFQYYEEEERQRGNFPDRFSGHQFPNYSSELNVNALLLGDSALYLCASSFVDREQYFGPGTRLTVT.

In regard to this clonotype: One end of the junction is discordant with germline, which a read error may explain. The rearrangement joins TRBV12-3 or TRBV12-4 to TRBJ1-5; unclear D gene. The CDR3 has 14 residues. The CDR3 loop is CAISLARRNQPQHF. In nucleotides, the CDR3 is TGTGCCATCAGTTTAGCCAGACGCAATCAGCCCCAGCATTTT.

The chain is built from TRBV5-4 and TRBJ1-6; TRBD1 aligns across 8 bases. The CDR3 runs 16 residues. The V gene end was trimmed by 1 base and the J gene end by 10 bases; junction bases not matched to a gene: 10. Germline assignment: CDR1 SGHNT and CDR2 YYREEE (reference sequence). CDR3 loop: CASSLHDQGAGSPLHF. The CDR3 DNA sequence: TGTGCCAGCAGCTTGCACGACCAGGGGGCTGGATCACCCCTCCACTTT.

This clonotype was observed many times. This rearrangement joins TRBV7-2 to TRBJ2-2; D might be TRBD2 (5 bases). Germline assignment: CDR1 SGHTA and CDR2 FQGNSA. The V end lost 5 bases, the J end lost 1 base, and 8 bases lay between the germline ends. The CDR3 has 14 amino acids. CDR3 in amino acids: CASSRLKNTGELFF. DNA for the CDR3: TGTGCCAGCAGCCGACTAAAGAACACCGGGGAGCTGTTTTTT.

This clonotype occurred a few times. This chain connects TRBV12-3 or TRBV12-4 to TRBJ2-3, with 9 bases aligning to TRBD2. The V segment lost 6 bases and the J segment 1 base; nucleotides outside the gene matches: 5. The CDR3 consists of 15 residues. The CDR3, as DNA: TGTGCCAGCAGCTCTCGGACTAGCGGCACAGATACGCAGTATTTT. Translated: CASSSRTSGTDTQYF.